This entry lists 27 T cell receptor beta chains sequenced from one sample in a study. Cells sorted as Tregs were CD4+, CD25+ and CD127-/low. TCRdb re-called the 5' RACE reads with MiXCR, one entry per CDR3 protein. The data show roughly 42,000 distinct CDR3 sequences, approximately 22% seen once. Sequencing input: Tregs sorted from blood. Receptor source: a female donor with breast cancer.

In its sample, this clonotype was seen a few times. The gene calls are TRBV6-5 and TRBJ2-7; no definite D call. This CDR3 spans 15 amino acids. Trimming removed 2 bases from V and 1 base from J, with 12 bases in between. The germline gives CDR1 MNHEY, CDR2 SVGAGI. The CDR3 DNA follows: TGTGCCAGCAGTTACAACGACCGGCGTTCCTACGAGCAGTACTTC. It yields the protein CASSYNDRRSYEQYF.

This clonotype was observed a few times. The chain joins TRBV20-1 to TRBJ1-6; D unclear. Trimming removed 3 bases from V and 8 bases from J, with 8 bases in between. The CDR3 is made up of 12 amino acids. The germline gives CDR1 DFQATT, CDR2 SNEGSKA (reference sequence). For the CDR3, the DNA is TGCAGTGCTAGCCTTCAGGATTCACCCCTCCACTTT. Translating it yields CSASLQDSPLHF.

This clonotype showed up many times. This chain connects TRBV6-5 to TRBJ2-5, with D perhaps TRBD1 or TRBD2 (5 bases each). V was trimmed by 1 base and J by 4 bases, leaving 16 bases between them. CDR3 length: 16 amino acids. Per germline, CDR1 MNHEY and CDR2 SVGAGI. The CDR3 sequence is CASSYWKLDQGETQYF. The CDR3, as DNA: TGTGCCAGCAGTTACTGGAAACTAGACCAGGGAGAGACCCAGTACTTC.

This chain connects TRBV6-6 to TRBJ2-7, with D possibly matching TRBD2 (6 bases). Germline lookup yields CDR1 MNHNY and CDR2 SVGAGI (reference sequence). This CDR3 is 12 amino acids long. The V end was cut by 2 bases, the J end by 5 bases, with 7 bases between. This CDR3 reads CASSYPGDEQYF. CDR3 coding DNA: TGTGCCAGCAGTTACCCGGGGGACGAGCAGTACTTC.

This clonotype turned up a few times. This chain connects TRBV23-1 to TRBJ2-3; a weak D match, TRBD1 (6 bases). TRBV23-1 is treated as an ORF (open reading frame) with a function not yet certain. The CDR3 covers 20 residues. The V end lost 3 bases, the J end lost 0 bases, and 25 bases lay between the germline ends. The CDR3 DNA is TGCGCCAGCAGTCAGGCCGGACAGTCCCAACTCCAATCTAGCACAGATACGCAGTATTTT. Amino acid sequence: CASSQAGQSQLQSSTDTQYF.

This clonotype was found a few times. The chain joins TRBV2 to TRBJ1-5; D unclear. The CDR3 covers 13 residues. Germline V gene data show CDR1 as SNHLY and CDR2 as FYNNEI. Deletions cut 3 bases from V and 4 bases from J, with 7 bases between. DNA of the CDR3: TGTGCCAGCAGTGACAGTATTAATCAGCCCCAGCATTTT. Translation: CASSDSINQPQHF. The whole variable domain, remainder taken from reference TRBV2 and TRBJ1-5, is EPEVTQTPSHQVTQMGQEVILRCVPISNHLYFYWYRQILGQKVEFLVSFYNNEISEKSEIFDDQFSVERPDGSNFTLKIRSTKLEDSAMYFCASSDSINQPQHFGDGTRLSIL.

This clonotype was found many times. This rearrangement joins TRBV6-5 to TRBJ1-5; 7 bases line up with TRBD1. Germline-derived CDR1 and CDR2 are MNHEY and SVGAGI. CDR3 length equals 17 residues. V lost 6 bases to trimming and J lost 0 bases; unmatched junction nucleotides: 11. The CDR3 coding sequence is TGTGCCAGCAGGGAAAGGGGACAGACCGTTAGCAATCAGCCCCAGCATTTT. Protein: CASRERGQTVSNQPQHF.

This clonotype was seen repeatedly, ten times or more. The gene calls are TRBV4-3 and TRBJ1-1; D is uncertain. There are 14 residues in the CDR3. Germline V CDR1 and CDR2: LGHNA, YSLEER. The V and J ends lost 0 bases and 1 base respectively, with 6 bases between them. The CDR3 loop is CASSQDPRNTEAFF. The CDR3 DNA reads as TGCGCCAGCAGCCAAGATCCCAGGAACACTGAAGCTTTCTTT.

The chain has TRBV5-1 and TRBJ2-1; TRBD2 matches 12 bases. The trim removed 3 bases at V and 4 bases at J, leaving 8 bases unmatched. This CDR3 region has 17 residues. Germline V gene data show CDR1 as SGHRS and CDR2 as YFSETQ. This CDR3 reads CASSSRTSGEWYNEQFF. The CDR3 region has the DNA TGCGCCAGCAGCTCGCGGACTAGCGGGGAGTGGTACAATGAGCAGTTCTTC. The full variable domain, completed using reference TRBV5-1 and TRBJ2-1, is KAGVTQTPRYLIKTRGQQVTLSCSPISGHRSVSWYQQTPGQGLQFLFEYFSETQRNKGNFPGRFSGRQFSNSRSEMNVSTLELGDSALYLCASSSRTSGEWYNEQFFGPGTRLTVL.

The V and J genes are TRBV9 and TRBJ2-2; possibly TRBD2 for D (5 bases). V dropped 7 bases and J dropped 3 bases, with 13 bases sitting between them. The CDR3 loop spans 14 amino acids. Germline V CDR1 and CDR2: SGDLS, YYNGEE. The CDR3 loop is CASGRRGDTGELFF. DNA of the CDR3: TGTGCCAGCGGACGTCGGGGAGACACCGGGGAGCTGTTTTTT. The variable domain in full, with the rest retrieved from reference TRBV9 and TRBJ2-2, is DSGVTQTPKHLITATGQRVTLRCSPRSGDLSVYWYQQSLDQGLQFLIQYYNGEERAKGNILERFSAQQFPDLHSELNLSSLELGDSALYFCASGRRGDTGELFFGEGSRLTVL.

This clonotype was seen repeatedly, ten times or more. V gene TRBV6-1 combines with J gene TRBJ2-7; tentatively, D is TRBD2 (5 bases). CDR3 length equals 14 residues. V lost 1 base and J 3 bases, leaving 10 bases between the germline ends. Germline lookup yields CDR1 MNHNS and CDR2 SASEGT. The CDR3 nucleotides read TGTGCCAGCAGTGAAGTCAGACTACACTACGAGCAGTACTTC. This translates into CASSEVRLHYEQYF.

This clonotype appeared many times. This chain links TRBV15 with TRBJ2-3; D is uncertain. V dropped 1 base and J dropped 2 bases, with 10 bases sitting between them. The CDR3 runs 15 residues. Germline values: CDR1 LNHNV, CDR2 YYDKDF (reference sequence). Written as DNA, the CDR3 is TGTGCCACCAGCAGAGGGGCAGAAGCCACAGATACGCAGTATTTT. Its translation is CATSRGAEATDTQYF.

This clonotype was counted at least ten times. CDR3 DNA sequence: TGCGCCAGCAGTGAGTCAGAGGCGCCAAGGGAGCAGTACTTC. This gives the protein CASSESEAPREQYF. The chain employs TRBV10-2 and TRBJ2-7, with D unclear. Trimming shortened V by 0 bases and J by 7 bases, and 13 bases separated the two germline ends. CDR1 WSHSY and CDR2 SAAADI come from the germline V gene. The CDR3 loop spans 14 amino acids.

This chain connects TRBV4-1 to TRBJ1-2; the D is unclear. CDR3 length: 15 amino acids. The V end was cut by 0 bases, the J end by 4 bases, with 12 bases between. Germline CDR1 is MGHRA and CDR2 is YSYEKL. This CDR3 is CASSQEGIEIYGYTF. Written as DNA, the CDR3 is TGCGCCAGCAGCCAAGAAGGGATAGAAATCTATGGCTACACCTTC.

CDR3 loop: CASSLRGETEAFF. The CDR3 bases are TGTGCCAGCAGCCTCAGGGGGGAAACTGAAGCTTTCTTT. V and J are TRBV3-1 and TRBJ1-1; 7 bases are shared with TRBD1. The CDR3 loop spans 13 amino acids. Unmatched junction bases numbered 4, after V lost 4 bases and J lost 5 bases. CDR1 and CDR2 from the germline V gene are LGHDT and YNNKEL (reference sequence).

This chain joins TRBV28 and TRBJ2-7, with 10 positions matching TRBD1. With 8 bases clipped from V and 7 bases from J, the junction kept 11 bases outside the gene matches. The CDR3 extends over 14 amino acids. The germline gives CDR1 MDHEN, CDR2 SYDVKM. The DNA of the CDR3 is TGTGCCAGCTGTTCCGGGACAGGGGAAGCAGAGCAGTACTTC. Amino acids: CASCSGTGEAEQYF.

V and J are TRBV6-1 and TRBJ1-1, with 7 bases that match TRBD1. The CDR3 covers 14 residues. The junction had 12 bases not matched to a gene; V was cut back by 3 bases and J by 11 bases. Germline V CDR1 and CDR2: MNHNS, SASEGT. In nucleotides, the CDR3 is TGTGCCAGCAGTGAGACAGGGATTGGACGTACGGCTTTCTTT. Amino acids: CASSETGIGRTAFF.

The sample holds many counts of this clonotype. The rearrangement uses TRBV5-1 and TRBJ1-1; 10 bases are a match to TRBD1. Germline V gives CDR1 SGHRS, CDR2 YFSETQ. This CDR3 has 16 amino acids. Trimming at V came to 4 bases and at J to 4 bases, leaving 10 bases not matched to a gene. CDR3 nucleotides: TGCGCCAGCAGCCTAGGACAGGGGGGCGGCGTCACTGAAGCTTTCTTT. It yields the protein CASSLGQGGGVTEAFF.

The table lists this clonotype with many counts. The chain uses TRBV4-1 and TRBJ2-7; TRBD1 matches at 7 bases. CDR1 and CDR2 from the germline V gene are MGHRA and YSYEKL. The trim removed 6 bases at V and 7 bases at J, leaving 12 bases unmatched. This CDR3 has 14 amino acids. Written as DNA, the CDR3 is TGCGCCAGCAGACCCGGGCAGGGGGTGAGTGAGCAGTACTTC. Amino acid sequence: CASRPGQGVSEQYF.

Of note for this clonotype: A much larger clone is a single base away; this may be a read error. The CDR3 does not end in the conserved phenylalanine or tryptophan, so this is likely a read error. The rearrangement uses TRBV29-1 and TRBJ1-1, with TRBD1 matching 10 bases. CDR3 size: 18 residues. Germline CDR1 reads SQVTM; CDR2 reads ANQGSEA. The V and J ends lost 1 base and 1 base, in that order; junction bases with no gene match: 12. The CDR3 sequence: CSVEGGTGQGISNTEAFL. In nucleotides, the CDR3 is TGCAGCGTTGAAGGGGGAACGGGACAGGGGATTTCGAACACTGAAGCTTTCCTT.

This clonotype was observed at least ten times. The chain combines TRBV5-6 with TRBJ2-5, with 12 bases fitting TRBD1. This CDR3 comprises 15 residues. V trimming: 4 bases; J trimming: 6 bases; junction bases outside the gene matches: 7. Germline loops: CDR1 SGHDT, CDR2 YYEEEE. The CDR3, as DNA: TGTGCCAGCAGCCCGGGACAGGGGGCAGGAAAGACCCAGTACTTC. Protein product: CASSPGQGAGKTQYF.

This clonotype showed up just a few times. This rearrangement joins TRBV12-3 or TRBV12-4 to TRBJ2-2; 7 bases agree with TRBD2. J gave up 7 bases and V 4 bases, and 15 bases lay outside the gene matches. There are 17 residues in the CDR3. Here the CDR3 DNA reads TGTGCCAGCAGTTCCCCTGGGGGGGGTAAGATGGTCGGGGAGCTGTTTTTT. Translated: CASSSPGGGKMVGELFF.

This clonotype came up many times. The genes are TRBV11-2 and TRBJ2-3; possible D gene TRBD2, 6 bases. From germline, CDR1 is SGHAT and CDR2 FQNNGV. The CDR3 runs 13 residues. V was pared by 0 bases and J by 7 bases, with 8 bases between. The CDR3 protein is CASSLDGGNTQYF. CDR3 nucleotides: TGTGCCAGCAGCTTAGATGGCGGGAATACGCAGTATTTT.

This clonotype appeared many times. The chain recombines TRBV7-9 with TRBJ2-1; TRBD2 might be the D (6 bases). Trimming cost V 11 bases and J 8 bases, with 19 bases left between them. This CDR3 is built from 13 residues. CDR1 and CDR2 from the germline V gene are SEHNR and FQNEAQ (reference sequence). The CDR3 protein is CAAGLATGDEQFF. The CDR3 DNA sequence: TGTGCCGCAGGGCTAGCGACGGGGGATGAGCAGTTCTTC.

This clonotype has ten or more counts. The CDR3 nucleotides are TGCGCCAGCAGCGGAACGTCGAGCTCCTACAATGAGCAGTTCTTC. It codes for CASSGTSSSYNEQFF. The chain joins TRBV5-1 to TRBJ2-1; D gene ambiguous. The germline CDR1 and CDR2 sequences are SGHRS and YFSETQ. CDR3 length: 15 residues. V lost 4 bases, J lost 0 bases, and 11 bases lay in between. Complete variable domain (other parts from reference TRBV5-1 and TRBJ2-1): KAGVTQTPRYLIKTRGQQVTLSCSPISGHRSVSWYQQTPGQGLQFLFEYFSETQRNKGNFPGRFSGRQFSNSRSEMNVSTLELGDSALYLCASSGTSSSYNEQFFGPGTRLTVL.

This clonotype was counted at least ten times. The genes are TRBV9 and TRBJ1-2, with D perhaps TRBD1 (5 bases). The CDR3 is 13 residues long. Trimming removed 1 base from V and 7 bases from J, with 11 bases in between. Per germline, CDR1 SGDLS and CDR2 YYNGEE. The CDR3 bases are TGTGCCAGCAGCGTAACAGGACTCTCTGGCTACACCTTC. Translating it yields CASSVTGLSGYTF.

The J gene is TRBJ2-5, the V gene TRBV27; D perhaps matches TRBD2 (6 bases). Germline V CDR1 and CDR2: MNHEY, SMNVEV (reference sequence). V shed 10 bases and J shed 6 bases, with 21 bases lying between them. The CDR3 covers 14 residues. The CDR3 nucleotides read TGTGCCACGCGAGGGGTTAGGAGCGGGCAGACCCAGTACTTC. This sequence encodes CATRGVRSGQTQYF.